The clone carrying this TCR beta chain was counted many times. Its antigen is as yet unknown. The donor group consisted entirely of healthy Caucasians. The sample is drawn from a study of identical twins. General study findings and limits: Alpha sequences out of frame and shared by twins had excess low generation probability. Memory repertoires showed no such pattern, whereas abundant cord blood beta clonotypes carried fewer insertions.

V was shortened by 2 bases and J by 1 base, with 8 bases between the two germline ends. The CDR3 consists of 14 residues. Germline CDR1 LNHDA, CDR2 SQIVND (reference sequence). cDNA molecules carried unique molecular identifiers, and template switching added a universal primer site. TCRdb fed the 5' RACE reads into MiXCR, producing one record per CDR3 protein. The sample includes 500,000 to 650,000 distinct CDR3 sequences, around 24% of them seen just once. This sample also belongs to another study, concerning yellow fever vaccine responses in identical twins.

This clonotype was sampled from a woman aged 18-29 years in good health. The sample consisted of CD4+ T cells sorted from blood. The gene calls are TRBV19 and TRBJ1-1; possibly TRBD1 for D (5 bases). The DNA for the CDR3 is TGTGCCAGTAGTATAAAGGGGACGAACACTGAAGCTTTCTTT. This gives the protein CASSIKGTNTEAFF.